A selection of T cell receptor beta chains follows, all from one sample in a study of blood T cell repertoires in COVID-19. Some clones are missing from TCRdb's copy, which holds only in-frame ones; the method was immunoSEQ multiplex PCR. The table shows 200,000 to 300,000 clones, with approximately 88% occurring only once. Sequencing was done on a sample of PBMCs or T cells enriched from blood (not recorded which). The receptors were sampled from a woman between 40 and 55 years old with acute COVID-19. Each CDR3 is given without its conserved first and last residue. Each record gives: J gene, D gene, V gene, CDR3 protein. A D gene is named only where the DNA matches it firmly.

TRBJ1-2 . TRBV21-1 ASRQFYYGYT
TRBJ1-2 . TRBV4-3 ASSQGTENSYGYT
TRBJ2-7 TRBD2 TRBV2 ASTRGAGSFGYQN
TRBJ1-1 . TRBV5-1 ASSFLGQIMNTEAF
TRBJ1-3 TRBD1 TRBV27 ASRGTGRLGNTIY
TRBJ2-2 TRBD1 TRBV7-2 ASSLGTGFTGELF
TRBJ1-1 . TRBV5-8 ASSLFWGKRGNTEAF
TRBJ2-1 . TRBV21-1 ASSKVRAGEQF
TRBJ2-1 . TRBV9 ASSDYGGRYEQF
TRBJ1-1 TRBD1 TRBV10-3 AIRAGGTEAF
TRBJ2-1 TRBD2 TRBV5-1 ASSLVAGASYNEQF
TRBJ1-1 . TRBV10-3 AIRVVSGTNTEAF
TRBJ2-7 TRBD1 TRBV5-4 ASSLFRQGTYEQY
TRBJ1-6 . TRBV6-5 ASSYSSGAANSPLH
TRBJ2-2 TRBD2 TRBV18 ASLLAGSNTGELF
TRBJ1-4 . TRBV5-1 ASSLLSSRVATNEKLF
TRBJ2-1 TRBD2 TRBV5-4 ASSQTSGTYNEQF
TRBJ1-1 . TRBV29-1 SVDVGGSLTEAF
TRBJ1-6 TRBD1 TRBV27 ASSTGTGHSPLH
TRBJ1-2 . TRBV6-5 ASTGAQGYGYT
TRBJ1-2 . TRBV2 ASSEAIQGNT
TRBJ2-2 . TRBV20-1 SASARGNTGELF
TRBJ1-5 TRBD1 TRBV10-1 ASRLRDRGQPQH
TRBJ1-1 . TRBV9 ASSGGSGTEAF
TRBJ2-7 TRBD2 TRBV27 ASSLRLADYEQY
TRBJ2-6 TRBD1 TRBV5-1 ASTEGTGFSSGANVLT
TRBJ2-3 TRBD2 TRBV7-2 ASSLVAGGTDTQY
TRBJ2-1 . TRBV24-1 ATSGQVGLSEQF
TRBJ2-5 . TRBV20-1 SASSGPETQY
TRBJ1-1 . TRBV11-3 ASSLGQHGQNTEAF
TRBJ1-1 . TRBV7-9 ASSLDDPAQLMNTEAF
TRBJ1-2 . TRBV10-2 ASSEIQGRDYGYT
TRBJ2-3 . TRBV9 ASSVGVGSTDTQY
TRBJ2-2 TRBD2 TRBV9 ASSFPRRAGDRTGELF
TRBJ1-2 . TRBV5-4 ASSLDPSLNYGYT
TRBJ1-2 . TRBV19 ASQPGRGPYGYT
TRBJ1-1 TRBD1 TRBV9 ASSVGTGNTEAF
TRBJ2-3 . TRBV19 ASSISDRGTDTQY
TRBJ1-6 . TRBV4-1 ASSQVGRGLNSPLH
TRBJ1-1 TRBD1 TRBV7-2 ASRSPGTGTEAF
TRBJ2-2 . TRBV5-1 ASSSETVTGELF
TRBJ1-2 TRBD1 TRBV9 ASSVAGTGDYGYT
TRBJ2-5 . TRBV11-2 ASSRLDQETQY
TRBJ1-2 . TRBV30 AWSMRAGYT
TRBJ1-1 . TRBV9 ASSPSEEGEAF
TRBJ2-2 . TRBV30 AWSPRVATGELF
TRBJ2-3 . TRBV27 ASRRPDSNQDTQY
TRBJ1-1 TRBD1 TRBV29-1 SVVIQGMDTEAF
TRBJ2-5 TRBD2 TRBV11-2 ASSLIWASGASEETQY
TRBJ1-2 TRBD1 TRBV28 ASSSQWGTAFGGYT
TRBJ1-6 . TRBV7-2 ASSFDSYNSPLH
TRBJ1-1 TRBD1 TRBV11-3 ASGQGAGTEAF
TRBJ2-1 . TRBV27 ASSFSGGYNEQF